The T cell receptor beta chain under discussion was sequenced for a study of CDR3 diversity in severe acne. V lost 5 bases to trimming and J lost 2 bases; unmatched junction nucleotides: 4. The CDR3 is 15 amino acids. Germline V gene data show CDR1 as DFQATT and CDR2 as SNEGSKA (reference sequence). TCRdb re-analysed the PCR reads in MiXCR, keeping a single row per CDR3 protein. This sample has about 90,000 distinct CDR3 sequences, with 45% to 55% found just once. Sequencing was done on a sample of blood. The origin of this receptor is a male donor in good health, serving as a control. The chain employs TRBV20-1 and TRBJ2-5, with TRBD2 identical over 14 bases. The CDR3 DNA sequence: TGCAGTGCTGATCGACTAGCGGGGGGGCAAGAGACCCAGTACTTC. This sequence encodes CSADRLAGGQETQYF.